The 5 T cell receptor beta chains below come from one sample, sequenced in a study of CD8 T cells in ankylosing spondylitis. TCRdb analysed the 5' RACE reads with MiXCR anew, one entry per CDR3 protein. The repertoire consists of just under 550,000 distinct CDR3 sequences, with more than 9.5% occurring once and the leading ten covering approximately 6.3%. Antigens of these TCRs are unknown. Broader study findings: Within ankylosing spondylitis blood, a TCR beta motif made up of several highly homologous variants appeared to be characteristic.

The specimen was blood, either unsorted or a sorted T cell fraction (not recorded which). These receptors originate from a male donor with ankylosing spondylitis.

The chain has TRBV7-7 and TRBJ2-5; the D is unclear. With 2 bases removed from V and 2 bases from J, the gap between germline ends came to 6 bases. The CDR3 runs 13 residues. Germline V gene sequence: CDR1 SSHAT, CDR2 FNYEAQ (reference sequence). In nucleotides, the CDR3 is TGTGCCAGCAGCTTATGGGCTCAAGAGACCCAGTACTTC. It encodes CASSLWAQETQYF.

The rearrangement uses TRBV5-1 and TRBJ2-4; D may be TRBD1 (6 bases). CDR3 size: 14 residues. Looked up from germline, CDR1 is SGHRS and CDR2 is YFSETQ. Trimming stripped 0 bases from V and 8 bases from J, with 12 bases between. The CDR3 sequence is CASSLGTGSDIQYF. The CDR3 DNA reads as TGCGCCAGCAGCTTGGGTACAGGGTCGGACATTCAGTACTTC.

The J gene is TRBJ1-5, the V gene TRBV19; weak D call: TRBD1 (5 bases). The CDR3 is 13 amino acids. The germline V gene encodes CDR1 LNHDA and CDR2 SQIVND (reference sequence). Trimming shortened V by 5 bases and J by 4 bases, and 9 bases separated the two germline ends. CDR3 in DNA: TGTGCCAGTAGTGCGACAGTTAATCAGCCCCAGCATTTT. It specifies CASSATVNQPQHF.

This clonotype was observed at least ten times. This chain uses TRBV11-2 with TRBJ1-4; the D is unclear. This CDR3 spans 15 amino acids. Trimming pared 5 bases from V and 4 bases from J, leaving 14 bases between. CDR1 is SGHAT, CDR2 FQNNGV, per germline. CDR3 nucleotide sequence: TGTGCCAGCAGCCGTCTCAGGATGGATAATGAAAAACTGTTTTTT. As protein: CASSRLRMDNEKLFF.

The sample holds a few counts of this clonotype. The CDR3 sequence: CASSLNLDVSQETQYF. The CDR3 region has the DNA TGTGCCAGCAGTCTAAATTTGGACGTAAGCCAAGAGACCCAGTACTTC. The chain combines TRBV12-3 or TRBV12-4 with TRBJ2-5, with D unresolved. The germline V and J ends were trimmed by 5 bases and 1 base, with 17 bases remaining between them. The CDR3 runs to 16 residues.